Only a few counts were recorded for the clone carrying this T cell receptor beta chain. These data are taken from a study of blood T cell repertoires in COVID-19. Study-level information: Italy, Spain and the United States were the sources of the convalescent and acute COVID-19 samples. Sources were T cells, B-cell-depleted T cells, or PBMCs; the material itself was cDNA or gDNA.

Original data processing: Using reference gene primer amplification, nucleated cell counts were estimated. TCRdb keeps only in-frame clones here, not all; method: immunoSEQ multiplex PCR. Clone size and V and J calls were adopted from that table, with D and trimming inferred from the DNA. The sample yields approximately 140,000 clones, over 75% seen once. CDR1 and CDR2 from the germline V gene are MGHDK and SYGVNS. This CDR3 has 15 residues. V lost 8 bases, J lost 5 bases, and 11 bases stayed unmatched. The V gene is TRBV25-1, the J gene TRBJ1-4; 7 bases are shared with TRBD1. This TCR was recovered from a human donor in a cohort sampled during active COVID-19. The material sequenced was peripheral blood. The chain's CDR3 is CASGQDNPLNEKLFF. CDR3 DNA sequence: TGTGCCAGCGGACAGGACAACCCCCTCAATGAAAAACTGTTTTTT. Full variable domain (missing parts from reference TRBV25-1 and TRBJ1-4): EADIYQTPRYLVIGTGKKITLECSQTMGHDKMYWYQQDPGMELHLIHYSYGVNSTEKGDLSSESTVSRIRTEHFPLTLESARPSHTSQYLCASGQDNPLNEKLFFGSGTQLSVL.